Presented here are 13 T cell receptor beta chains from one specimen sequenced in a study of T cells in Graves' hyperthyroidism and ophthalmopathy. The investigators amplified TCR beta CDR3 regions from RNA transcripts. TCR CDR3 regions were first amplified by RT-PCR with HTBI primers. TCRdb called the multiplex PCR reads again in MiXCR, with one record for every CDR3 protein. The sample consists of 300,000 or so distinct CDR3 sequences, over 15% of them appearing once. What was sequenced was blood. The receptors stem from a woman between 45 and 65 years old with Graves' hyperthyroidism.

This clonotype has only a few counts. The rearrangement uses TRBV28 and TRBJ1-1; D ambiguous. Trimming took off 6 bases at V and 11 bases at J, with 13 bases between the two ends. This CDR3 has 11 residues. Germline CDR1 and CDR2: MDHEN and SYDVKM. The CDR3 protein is CASRITEVAFF. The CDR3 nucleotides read TGTGCCAGCAGAATAACGGAGGTGGCTTTCTTT.

DNA for the CDR3: TGTGCCAGCAGCCCTGAAGGGGGCCTAGGATACAATGAGCAGTTCTTC. Amino acids: CASSPEGGLGYNEQFF. This sequence joins TRBV5-4 and TRBJ2-1; TRBD1 matches 7 bases. This CDR3 is 16 amino acids long. Germline values: CDR1 SGHNT, CDR2 YYREEE (reference sequence). The trim removed 4 bases at V and 4 bases at J, leaving 11 bases unmatched.

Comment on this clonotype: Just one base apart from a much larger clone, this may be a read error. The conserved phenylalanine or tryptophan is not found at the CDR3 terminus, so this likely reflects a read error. CDR3 region: CASSFRTDWSDTQYL. CDR3 coding DNA: TGTGCCAGCAGTTTTAGGACTGACTGGTCGGATACGCAGTATCTT. The chain combines TRBV27 with TRBJ2-3, with a weak D call TRBD2 (5 bases). Germline CDR1 MNHEY, CDR2 SMNVEV (reference sequence). The V end lost 3 bases, the J end lost 6 bases, and 16 bases lay between the germline ends. This CDR3 has 15 residues.

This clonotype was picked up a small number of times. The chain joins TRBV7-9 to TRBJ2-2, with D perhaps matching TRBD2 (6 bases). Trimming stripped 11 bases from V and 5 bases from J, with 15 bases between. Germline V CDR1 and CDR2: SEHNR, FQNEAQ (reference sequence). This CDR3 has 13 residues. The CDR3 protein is CALGRGTTGELFF. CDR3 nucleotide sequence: TGTGCCTTAGGGCGGGGTACGACCGGGGAGCTGTTTTTT.

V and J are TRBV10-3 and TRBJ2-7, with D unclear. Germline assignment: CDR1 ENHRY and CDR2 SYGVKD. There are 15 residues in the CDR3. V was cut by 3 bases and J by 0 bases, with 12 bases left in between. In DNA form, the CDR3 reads TGTGCCATCAGTGATAAGGGTGGAAGCTCCTACGAGCAGTACTTC. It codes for CAISDKGGSSYEQYF.

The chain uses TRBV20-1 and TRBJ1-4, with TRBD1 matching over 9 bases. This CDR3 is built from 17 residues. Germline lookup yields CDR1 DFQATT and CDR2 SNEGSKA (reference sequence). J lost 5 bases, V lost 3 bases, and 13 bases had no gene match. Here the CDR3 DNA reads TGCAGTGCTAGCTTTACAGGGGGCTATCTACGAAATGAAAAACTGTTTTTT. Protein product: CSASFTGGYLRNEKLFF.

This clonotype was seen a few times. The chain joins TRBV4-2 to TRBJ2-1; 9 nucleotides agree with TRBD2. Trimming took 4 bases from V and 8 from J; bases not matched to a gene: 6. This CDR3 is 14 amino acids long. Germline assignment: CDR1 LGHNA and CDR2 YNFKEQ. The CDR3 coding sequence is TGTGCCAGCAGCCTAGCGGGAGAATTCTATGAGCAGTTCTTC. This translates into CASSLAGEFYEQFF.

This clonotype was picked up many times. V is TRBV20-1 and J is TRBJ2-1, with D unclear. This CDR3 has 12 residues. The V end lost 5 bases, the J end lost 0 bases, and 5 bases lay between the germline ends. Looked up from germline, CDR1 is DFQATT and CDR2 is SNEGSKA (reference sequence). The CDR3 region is CSALYSYNEQFF. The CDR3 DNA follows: TGCAGTGCTCTCTACTCCTACAATGAGCAGTTCTTC.

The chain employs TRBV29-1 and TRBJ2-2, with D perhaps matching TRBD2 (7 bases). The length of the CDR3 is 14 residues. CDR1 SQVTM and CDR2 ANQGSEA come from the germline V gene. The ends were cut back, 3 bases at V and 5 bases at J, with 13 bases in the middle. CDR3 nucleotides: TGCAGCGTTGAGGAGGGGGGGACGACCGGGGAGCTGTTTTTT. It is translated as CSVEEGGTTGELFF.

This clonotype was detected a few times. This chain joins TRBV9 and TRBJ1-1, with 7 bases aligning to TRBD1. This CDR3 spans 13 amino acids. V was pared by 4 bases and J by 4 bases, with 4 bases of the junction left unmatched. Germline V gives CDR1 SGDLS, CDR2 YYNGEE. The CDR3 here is CASSLTGTTEAFF. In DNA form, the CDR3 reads TGTGCCAGCAGCTTGACAGGGACCACTGAAGCTTTCTTT.

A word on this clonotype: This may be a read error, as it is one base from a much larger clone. This CDR3 is CASSFYGSSYGQYV. DNA for the CDR3: TGTGCCAGCAGCTTCTACGGGAGCTCCTACGGGCAGTACGTC. The V and J genes are TRBV11-2 and TRBJ2-7, with TRBD2 as a possible D gene (6 bases). The CDR3 has 14 amino acids. From germline, CDR1 is SGHAT and CDR2 FQNNGV.

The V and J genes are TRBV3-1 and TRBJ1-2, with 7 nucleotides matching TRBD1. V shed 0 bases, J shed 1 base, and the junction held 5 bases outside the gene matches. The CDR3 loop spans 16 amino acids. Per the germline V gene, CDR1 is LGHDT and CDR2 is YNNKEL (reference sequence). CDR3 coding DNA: TGTGCCAGCAGCCAAGAAGGAGGGGGCCATAACTATGGCTACACCTTC. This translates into CASSQEGGGHNYGYTF.

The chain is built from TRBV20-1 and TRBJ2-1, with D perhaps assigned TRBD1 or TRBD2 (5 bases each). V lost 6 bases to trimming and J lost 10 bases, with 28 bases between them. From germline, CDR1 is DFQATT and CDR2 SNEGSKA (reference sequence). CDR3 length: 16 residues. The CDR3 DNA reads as TGCAGTGCCATGGGGAACCTTGGCCAAAAAGGGGACGAGCAGTTCTTC. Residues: CSAMGNLGQKGDEQFF.